This T cell receptor (beta chain) is drawn from a study of cytomegalovirus exposure and HLA in healthy donors. Germline V gene data show CDR1 as SGHAT and CDR2 as FQNNGV. The V segment lost 4 bases and the J segment 5 bases; nucleotides outside the gene matches: 13. CDR3 length: 16 amino acids. Profiled with immunoSEQ multiplex PCR; TCRdb holds only in-frame clones, not every one. The sample comprises more than 95,000 clones, approximately 91% of which are singletons, and around 4.5% rests with the top ten. The sample consisted of PBMCs. The rearrangement links TRBV11-2 to TRBJ2-5, with 7 bases lining up with TRBD2. The TCR was taken from a man in his late teens or twenties in good health and CMV-seropositive. CDR3 residues: CASSSSGSRGGETQYF. CDR3 DNA: TGTGCCAGCAGCTCTTCAGGGTCCCGCGGGGGTGAGACCCAGTACTTC.